These 2 T cell receptor beta chains came from one sample sequenced in a study of cytomegalovirus exposure and HLA in healthy donors. Both 60 Vbeta primers and 13 Jbeta primers went into the PCR. Generated by immunoSEQ multiplex PCR, the TCRdb table keeps only in-frame clones and is missing some. The table has some 130,000 clones, about 73% seen once. The sample comprised PBMCs. All receptors derive from a woman younger than 45 in good health and CMV-seropositive.

This clone turned up a few times. This chain links TRBV2 with TRBJ2-3; D is possibly TRBD1 (5 bases). The V and J ends lost 5 bases and 0 bases respectively, with 9 bases between them. Germline V gene sequence: CDR1 SNHLY, CDR2 FYNNEI. The CDR3 runs 14 residues. The CDR3: CASSRTTSTDTQYF. The CDR3 DNA sequence: TGTGCCAGCAGTCGGACAACTAGCACAGATACGCAGTATTTT.

This clone appeared a single time. The rearrangement uses TRBV20-1 and TRBJ2-7; D perhaps matches TRBD1 (6 bases). Germline CDR1 and CDR2: DFQATT and SNEGSKA (reference sequence). The CDR3 consists of 11 residues. V lost 5 bases, J lost 9 bases, and 14 bases lay in between. DNA of the CDR3: TGCAGTGCTGAACAGGGTTTCGGGCAGTACTTC. Translating gives CSAEQGFGQYF.